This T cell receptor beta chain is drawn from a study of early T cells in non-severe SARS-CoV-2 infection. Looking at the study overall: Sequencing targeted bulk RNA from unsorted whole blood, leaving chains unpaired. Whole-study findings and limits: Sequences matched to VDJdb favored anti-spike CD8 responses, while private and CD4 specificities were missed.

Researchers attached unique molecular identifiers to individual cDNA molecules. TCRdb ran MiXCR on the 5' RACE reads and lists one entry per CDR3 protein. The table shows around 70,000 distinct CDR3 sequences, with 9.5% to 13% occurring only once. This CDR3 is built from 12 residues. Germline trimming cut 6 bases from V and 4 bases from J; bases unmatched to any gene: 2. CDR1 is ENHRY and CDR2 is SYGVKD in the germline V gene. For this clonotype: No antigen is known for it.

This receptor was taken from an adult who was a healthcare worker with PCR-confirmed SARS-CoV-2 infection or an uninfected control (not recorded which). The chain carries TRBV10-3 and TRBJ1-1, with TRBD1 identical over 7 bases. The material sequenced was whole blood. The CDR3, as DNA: TGTGCCATCAGCCAGGGGGGCACTGAAGCTTTCTTT. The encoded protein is CAISQGGTEAFF.